This TCR beta chain was sequenced during a study of beta chain features in type 1 diabetes. Study-level findings and limits: People with Type 1 diabetes carried modestly yet significantly shorter TCRB CDR3s in all four CD4+ subsets. Reads derived from cDNA could over-represent cells showing high TCR expression. Among type 1 diabetes patients, VDJ junctions had fewer insertions and more deletions. Relative to healthy donors, patients appeared to have naive, central memory and Treg TCRB repertoires that were more similar.

This clone was detected ten times or more. Antigen: not known. Trimming shortened V by 1 base and J by 1 base, and 4 bases separated the two germline ends. Germline loops: CDR1 SGHDN, CDR2 FVKESK. The CDR3 loop spans 13 amino acids. Expressed TCRB transcripts were sequenced because the entire RNA isolate underwent reverse transcription. The average output of naive, central memory and regulatory T cell samples was around 3.5 million reads. Here immunoSEQ multiplex PCR was the method, and the copy in TCRdb shows in-frame clones only, minus some. In the table there are about 120,000 clones, less than 20% of which are singletons.

The chain employs TRBV14 and TRBJ1-1; the D is unclear. The clonotype comes from a man younger than 45 with type 1 diabetes. Input material: central memory CD4+ T cells from blood. The CDR3 DNA follows: TGTGCCAGCAGCCAAGTTGGGAACACTGAAGCTTTCTTT. Its translation is CASSQVGNTEAFF.